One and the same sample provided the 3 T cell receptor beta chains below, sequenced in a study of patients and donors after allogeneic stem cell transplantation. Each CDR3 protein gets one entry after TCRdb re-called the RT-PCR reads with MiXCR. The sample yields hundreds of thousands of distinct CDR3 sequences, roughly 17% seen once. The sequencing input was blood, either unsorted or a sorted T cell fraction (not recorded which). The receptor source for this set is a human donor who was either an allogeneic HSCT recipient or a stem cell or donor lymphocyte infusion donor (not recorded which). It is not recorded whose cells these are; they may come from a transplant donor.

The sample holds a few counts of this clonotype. The CDR3 sequence: CASSYSARHSGNTIYF. CDR3 nucleotides: TGTGCCAGCAGTTACTCGGCCAGGCACTCTGGAAACACCATATATTTT. This chain connects TRBV6-5 to TRBJ1-3; D ambiguous. Trimming pared 0 bases from V and 0 bases from J, leaving 9 bases between. The CDR3 spans 16 residues. CDR1 is MNHEY, CDR2 SVGAGI, per germline.

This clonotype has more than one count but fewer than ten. CDR3: CATARSTNTGELFF. The CDR3 DNA sequence: TGTGCCACCGCCAGGTCTACGAACACCGGGGAGCTGTTTTTT. The rearrangement links TRBV24-1 to TRBJ2-2; no clear D gene. CDR3 length equals 14 residues. Trimming stripped 9 bases from V and 0 bases from J, with 10 bases between. The germline CDR1 and CDR2 sequences are KGHDR and SFDVKD.

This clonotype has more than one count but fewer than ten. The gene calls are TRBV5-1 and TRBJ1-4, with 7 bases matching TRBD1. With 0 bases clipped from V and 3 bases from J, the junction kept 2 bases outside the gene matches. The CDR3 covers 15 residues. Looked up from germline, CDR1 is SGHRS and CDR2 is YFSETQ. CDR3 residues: CASSLGDSPNEKLFF. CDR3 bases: TGCGCCAGCAGCTTGGGGGACAGTCCTAATGAAAAACTGTTTTTT. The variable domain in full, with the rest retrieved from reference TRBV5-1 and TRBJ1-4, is KAGVTQTPRYLIKTRGQQVTLSCSPISGHRSVSWYQQTPGQGLQFLFEYFSETQRNKGNFPGRFSGRQFSNSRSEMNVSTLELGDSALYLCASSLGDSPNEKLFFGSGTQLSVL.